These 9 T cell receptor beta chains share one sample of origin, sequenced in a study of T cells after yellow fever vaccination. TCRdb called the 5' RACE reads again in MiXCR, with one record for every CDR3 protein. This table holds about 630,000 distinct CDR3 sequences, 9% to 15% found once. The starting material was PBMCs, obtained on the day of the yellow fever booster vaccination. The receptors stem from a man aged 30 to 39 who received the YFV17D yellow fever vaccine.

This clonotype occurred a few times. The junction departs from germline at one end; a sequencing error may be responsible. The gene calls are TRBV20-1 and TRBJ2-1; D is possibly TRBD2 (6 bases). The CDR3 has 11 amino acids. Per the germline V gene, CDR1 is DFQATT and CDR2 is SNEGSKA (reference sequence). The CDR3 sequence is CGGNRYNEQFF. The CDR3 DNA reads as TGTGGGGGGAACAGGTACAATGAGCAGTTCTTC.

The chain links TRBV7-2 to TRBJ1-2, with D possibly matching TRBD1 (6 bases). The germline V and J ends were trimmed by 0 bases and 4 bases, with 12 bases remaining between them. The CDR3 contains 15 residues. The germline V gene encodes CDR1 SGHTA and CDR2 FQGNSA. The CDR3 loop reads CASSLAPQGIYGYTF. The CDR3 DNA reads TGTGCCAGCAGCTTAGCCCCACAGGGCATCTATGGCTACACCTTC.

This chain links TRBV4-2 with TRBJ1-6; D is unresolved. V lost 1 base, J lost 8 bases, and 9 bases lay in between. The CDR3 consists of 14 residues. The germline gives CDR1 LGHNA, CDR2 YNFKEQ. The CDR3 loop is CASSQVPYDSPLHF. In DNA, the CDR3 is TGTGCCAGCAGCCAAGTACCATACGATTCACCCCTCCACTTT.

The chain joins TRBV20-1 to TRBJ2-3; maybe TRBD2 (5 bases). In germline, CDR1 is DFQATT, CDR2 SNEGSKA (reference sequence). The CDR3 is 12 residues long. V shed 4 bases and J shed 4 bases, with 9 bases lying between them. This CDR3 is CSATRAPDTQYF. CDR3 nucleotides: TGCAGTGCTACGAGGGCTCCAGATACGCAGTATTTT.

The rearrangement uses TRBV12-3 or TRBV12-4 and TRBJ2-7, with 7 bases aligning to TRBD2. This CDR3 is built from 12 residues. V was clipped by 6 bases and J by 6 bases; unmatched bases: 5. The CDR3, as DNA: TGTGCCAGCAGAGGGACTACCGCCGAGCAGTACTTC. It codes for CASRGTTAEQYF.

This clonotype was observed a handful of times. The V call is TRBV29-1, the J call TRBJ2-2, with D perhaps given as TRBD1 or TRBD2 (5 bases each). V lost 4 bases and J 4 bases, leaving 10 bases between the germline ends. The length of the CDR3 is 13 residues. The germline V gene has CDR1 SQVTM and CDR2 ANQGSEA. Here the CDR3 reads CSVAMGVTGELFF. The CDR3 region has the DNA TGCAGCGTTGCTATGGGGGTCACCGGGGAGCTGTTTTTT.

The chain carries TRBV27 and TRBJ2-7; D tentatively reads TRBD1 or TRBD2 (7 bases each). CDR1 MNHEY and CDR2 SMNVEV come from the germline V gene (reference sequence). CDR3 length equals 14 residues. V was clipped by 7 bases and J by 4 bases, with 17 bases between them. The CDR3 DNA follows: TGTGCCAGCAAGGCGGCAGGGGGAGGGTACGAGCAGTACTTC. This gives the protein CASKAAGGGYEQYF.

This chain connects TRBV7-6 to TRBJ2-7, with 9 bases lining up with TRBD2. This CDR3 has 16 amino acids. Looked up from germline, CDR1 is SGHVS and CDR2 is FNYEAQ. Trimming cost V 1 base and J 3 bases; bases outside gene matches: 7. The chain's CDR3 is CASSLGFGGRDYEQYF. For the CDR3, the DNA is TGTGCCAGCAGCTTAGGCTTTGGCGGGAGGGACTACGAGCAGTACTTC.

This clonotype was seen more than once but under ten times. This chain joins TRBV28 and TRBJ2-5, with 9 bases aligning to TRBD1. The length of the CDR3 is 17 residues. Germline CDR1 MDHEN, CDR2 SYDVKM. The V segment lost 7 bases and the J segment 1 base; nucleotides outside the gene matches: 13. The CDR3 region is CASIATTGGPTQETQYF. The DNA for the CDR3 is TGTGCCAGCATTGCTACCACAGGGGGCCCGACCCAAGAGACCCAGTACTTC.